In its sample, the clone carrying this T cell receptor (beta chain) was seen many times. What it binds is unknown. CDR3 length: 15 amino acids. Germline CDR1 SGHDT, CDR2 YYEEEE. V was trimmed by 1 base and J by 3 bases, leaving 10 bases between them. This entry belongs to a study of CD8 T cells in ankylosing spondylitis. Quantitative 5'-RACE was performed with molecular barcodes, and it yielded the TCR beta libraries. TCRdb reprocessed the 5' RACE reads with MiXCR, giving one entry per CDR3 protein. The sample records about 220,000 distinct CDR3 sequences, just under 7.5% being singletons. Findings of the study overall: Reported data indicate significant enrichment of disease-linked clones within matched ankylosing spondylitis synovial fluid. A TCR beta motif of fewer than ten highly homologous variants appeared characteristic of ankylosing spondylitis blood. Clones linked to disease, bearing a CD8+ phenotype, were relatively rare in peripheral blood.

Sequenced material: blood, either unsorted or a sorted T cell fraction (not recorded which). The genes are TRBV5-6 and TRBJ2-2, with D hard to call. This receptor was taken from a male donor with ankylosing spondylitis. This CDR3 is CASSLRTADTGELFF. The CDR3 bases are TGTGCCAGCAGCTTGCGCACAGCAGACACCGGGGAGCTGTTTTTT.